A selection of T cell receptor beta chains follows, all from one sample in a study of cytomegalovirus exposure and HLA in healthy donors. Profiling relied on immunoSEQ multiplex PCR, and the TCRdb table lists in-frame clones only, not all of them. The table includes about 130,000 clones, under 12% detected once. The sample consisted of PBMCs. The receptors derive from a woman aged 18-29 years in good health and CMV-seropositive. Each CDR3 is given with its conserved first and last residue. D genes are given only for firm matches. Rows may omit the clone size; those that give it use once, few, many or a size class.

>TRBV7-8|few|TRBD2|TRBJ2-7
TGTGCCAGCAGCCCGGGGGGGCTAGCGGGGGCCTACGAGCAGTACTTC
CASSPGGLAGAYEQYF
>TRBV5-1|NA|NA|TRBJ2-5
TGCGCCAGCAGCTTGGTCACCAACGATGGTAGGACCCAGTACTTC
CASSLVTNDGRTQYF
>TRBV4-1|few|TRBD2|TRBJ2-7
TGCGCCAGCAGCCAAGTTAGAGGGAGGGCTAACTACGAGCAGTACTTC
CASSQVRGRANYEQYF
>TRBV9|few|NA|TRBJ2-1
TGTGCCAGTCCTCTGACCGGGACTCCGAAAGACAATGAGCAGTTCTTC
CASPLTGTPKDNEQFF
>TRBV5-1|few|NA|TRBJ2-2
TGCGCCAGCAGCTTGCTGGGACTCGGCGGGGAGCTGTTTTTT
CASSLLGLGGELFF
>TRBV6-6|NA|NA|TRBJ1-1
TGTGCCAGCATAGGGAGGATGAACACTGAAGCTTTCTTT
CASIGRMNTEAFF
>TRBV5-1|few|NA|TRBJ2-3
TGCGCCAGCAGCATACAGGCTTTAGGAGATACGCAGTATTTT
CASSIQALGDTQYF
>TRBV5-6|NA|TRBD2|TRBJ2-1
TGTGCCAGCAGCTTGGGACTAGCGGCCTATTACAATGAGCAGTTCTTC
CASSLGLAAYYNEQFF
>TRBV18|few|NA|TRBJ1-2
TGTGCCAGCTCACCAGGGGGGACCTACTATGGCTACACCTTC
CASSPGGTYYGYTF
>TRBV18|NA|TRBD1|TRBJ2-4
TGTGCCAGCTCACCCGGACAGGCAGCCAAAAACATTCAGTACTTC
CASSPGQAAKNIQYF
>TRBV20-1|few|NA|TRBJ1-2
TGCAGTGCTAGGGCGGATGGCTACACCTTC
CSARADGYTF
>TRBV19|few|NA|TRBJ1-2
TGTGCCAGTAGTATAGGTGGGAGCTATGGCTACACCTTC
CASSIGGSYGYTF
>TRBV2|NA|NA|TRBJ2-2
TGTGCCAGCAGTGAATTAGCGAGTTCCGGGGAGCTGTTTTTT
CASSELASSGELFF
>TRBV18|NA|TRBD2|TRBJ2-2
TGTGCCAGCTCACCGGGACTAGCGGGAGCCGGGGAGCTGTTTTTT
CASSPGLAGAGELFF
>TRBV10-3|NA|NA|TRBJ2-7
TGTGCCACCTACCACCCGGGACTGAGCTCCTACGAGCAGTACTTC
CATYHPGLSSYEQYF
>TRBV23-1|NA|TRBD1|TRBJ1-2
TGCGCCAGCAGTCCTGAATGTGGGACAGCTAACTATGGCTACACCTTC
CASSPECGTANYGYTF
>TRBV30|NA|NA|TRBJ1-1
TGTGCCTGGAGTGTAGGAGGCGGGGTTTGGGAGCAAGCTTTCTTT
CAWSVGGGVWEQAFF
>TRBV2|NA|TRBD1|TRBJ2-2
TGTGCCAGCAGGTACACCCGACAGGGGTCGGACACCGGGGAGCTGTTTTTT
CASRYTRQGSDTGELFF
>TRBV7-3|NA|TRBD1|TRBJ2-5
TGTGCCAGCAGCTTAGGACAGGGGGGGTTTCGAGAGACCCAGTACTTC
CASSLGQGGFRETQYF
>TRBV5-1|few|TRBD2|TRBJ2-2
TGCGCCAGCAGCTTACTAGCGGGAGTAGACACCGGGGAGCTGTTTTTT
CASSLLAGVDTGELFF
>TRBV6-1|once|TRBD1|TRBJ2-7
TGTGCCAGCAACTACCGGGACAGCACCTACGAGCAGTACTTC
CASNYRDSTYEQYF
>TRBV10-3|few|NA|TRBJ2-2
TGTGCCATCAGCGTCGGACAGAGTAACACCGGGGAGCTGTTTTTT
CAISVGQSNTGELFF
>TRBV5-6|NA|NA|TRBJ1-2
TGTGCCAGTGCCGATTCCTGGAGCTCCTATGGGTACACCTTC
CASADSWSSYGYTF
>TRBV5-1|few|TRBD1|TRBJ1-1
TGCGCCAGCAGCTTGGAACAGGGGTTTGAAGCTTTCTTT
CASSLEQGFEAFF